This T cell receptor beta chain is from a study of cytomegalovirus exposure and HLA in healthy donors. Primers included in the PCR were 60 Vbeta and 13 Jbeta primers. The method was immunoSEQ multiplex PCR; TCRdb's version includes in-frame clones alone and lacks a portion of them. Found here are approximately 220,000 clones, around 80% of them singletons; the top ten hold around 6%. The CDR3 is 15 residues long. Trimming left V 5 bases short and J 4 bases short, with 15 bases between. In germline, CDR1 is MNHNS, CDR2 SASEGT. The clonotype was recovered from a man aged 35 to 55 in good health and CMV-seropositive. The sample consisted of PBMCs. The chain combines TRBV6-1 with TRBJ2-1; maybe TRBD2 (5 bases). Here the CDR3 DNA reads TGTGCCAGCAGTTCGGACTCGGGCCCTTACAATGAGCAGTTCTTC. Protein product: CASSSDSGPYNEQFF.